A single T cell receptor beta chain is shown here with its context. Antigen specificity is unknown. The data were taken from a study of cytomegalovirus exposure and HLA in healthy donors. Whole-study results and caveats: Immune exposure data for these donors was limited to CMV serostatus.

PCR amplification relied on 60 Vbeta primers (plus 13 Jbeta primers). As processed by the authors: A later analysis counted 80 million or so unique TCR beta chains, around 10 million shared. Only in-frame clones appear in the TCRdb table, and some are missing; sequencing was by immunoSEQ multiplex PCR. V and J calls and clone size are copied from that table; D and trimming were computed from the DNA. This sample's table has over 100,000 clones. The ends were cut back, 7 bases at V and 4 bases at J, with 15 bases in the middle. CDR3 length: 14 residues. Germline assignment: CDR1 LNHDA and CDR2 SQIVND (reference sequence).

The receptor comes from a woman aged 40 to 50 in good health and CMV-seropositive. The specimen was PBMCs. The chain carries TRBV19 and TRBJ2-3; a possible D gene is TRBD2 (6 bases). The CDR3 reads CASKIGGTADTQYF. The CDR3, as DNA: TGTGCCAGTAAAATAGGAGGGACGGCAGATACGCAGTATTTT.